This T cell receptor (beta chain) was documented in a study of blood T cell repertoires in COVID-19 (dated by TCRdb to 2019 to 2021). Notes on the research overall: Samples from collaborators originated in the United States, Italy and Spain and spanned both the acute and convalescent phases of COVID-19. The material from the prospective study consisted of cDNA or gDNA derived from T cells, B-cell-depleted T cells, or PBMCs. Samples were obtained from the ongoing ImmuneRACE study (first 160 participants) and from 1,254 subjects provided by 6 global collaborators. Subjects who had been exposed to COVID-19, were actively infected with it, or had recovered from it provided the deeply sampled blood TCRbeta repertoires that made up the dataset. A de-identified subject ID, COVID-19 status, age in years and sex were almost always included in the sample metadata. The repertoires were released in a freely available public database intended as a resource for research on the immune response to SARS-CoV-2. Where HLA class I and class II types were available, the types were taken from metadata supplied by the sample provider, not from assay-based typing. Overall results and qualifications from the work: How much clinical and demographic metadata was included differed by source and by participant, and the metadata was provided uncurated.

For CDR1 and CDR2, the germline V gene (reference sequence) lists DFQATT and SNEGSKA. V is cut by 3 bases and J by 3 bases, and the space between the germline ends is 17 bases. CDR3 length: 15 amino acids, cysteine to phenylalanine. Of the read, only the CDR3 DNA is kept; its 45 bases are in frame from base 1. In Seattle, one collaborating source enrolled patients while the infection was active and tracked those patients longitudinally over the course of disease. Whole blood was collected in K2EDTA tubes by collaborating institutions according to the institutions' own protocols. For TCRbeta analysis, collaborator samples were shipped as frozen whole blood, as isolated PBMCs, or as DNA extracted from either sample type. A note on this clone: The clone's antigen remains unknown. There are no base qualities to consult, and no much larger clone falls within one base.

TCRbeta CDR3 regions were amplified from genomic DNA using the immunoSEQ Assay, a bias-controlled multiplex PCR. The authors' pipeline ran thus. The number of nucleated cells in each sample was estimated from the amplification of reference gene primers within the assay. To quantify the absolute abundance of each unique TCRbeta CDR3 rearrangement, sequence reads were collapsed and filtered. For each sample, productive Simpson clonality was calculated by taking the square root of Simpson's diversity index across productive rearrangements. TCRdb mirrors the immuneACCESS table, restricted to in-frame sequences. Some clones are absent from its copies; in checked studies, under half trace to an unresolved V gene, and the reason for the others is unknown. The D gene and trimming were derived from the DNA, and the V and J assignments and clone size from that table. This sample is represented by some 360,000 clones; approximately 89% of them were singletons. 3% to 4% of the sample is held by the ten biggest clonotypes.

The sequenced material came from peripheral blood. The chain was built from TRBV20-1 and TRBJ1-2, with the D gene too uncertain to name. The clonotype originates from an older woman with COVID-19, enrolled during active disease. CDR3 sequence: CSASPLGGSDYGYTF. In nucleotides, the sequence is TGCAGTGCTAGTCCATTAGGCGGGTCGGACTATGGCTACACCTTC.